Presented here are 28 T cell receptor beta chains from one specimen sequenced in a study of early T cells in non-severe SARS-CoV-2 infection. TCRdb passed the 5' RACE reads through MiXCR, listing each CDR3 protein once. This sample has about 66,000 distinct CDR3 sequences, with 8% to 9.5% found just once. Sequences were obtained from whole blood. The source of these receptors is an adult who was a healthcare worker with PCR-confirmed SARS-CoV-2 infection or an uninfected control (not recorded which).

This clonotype is termed medium-sized. The J gene is TRBJ2-3, the V gene TRBV29-1; 7 positions match TRBD1. V shed 5 bases, J shed 1 base, and the junction held 3 bases outside the gene matches. This CDR3 is 13 amino acids long. Germline-derived CDR1 and CDR2 are SQVTM and ANQGSEA. The DNA of the CDR3 is TGCAGCGTTAACACAGGGGGCACAGATACGCAGTATTTT. This gives the protein CSVNTGGTDTQYF.

The rearrangement uses TRBV18 and TRBJ1-3, with 7 bases that match TRBD1. The trim removed 4 bases at V and 4 bases at J, leaving 4 bases unmatched. The CDR3 is made up of 14 amino acids. The V gene's germline CDR1 is KGHSH and CDR2 LQKENI. The CDR3 DNA follows: TGTGCCAGCTCACAGGGACAGAGCGGAAACACCATATATTTT. Amino acid sequence: CASSQGQSGNTIYF.

The rearrangement uses TRBV19 and TRBJ2-5; 13 bases align to TRBD2. CDR1 LNHDA and CDR2 SQIVND come from the germline V gene (reference sequence). The CDR3 consists of 16 residues. V dropped 10 bases and J dropped 7; count of bases not matched to a gene: 15. The CDR3 DNA reads TGTGCCACCCAAGAGACTAGCGGGGGGCTAGGGGGGACCCAGTACTTC. It is translated as CATQETSGGLGGTQYF.

This clonotype came up a few times. The chain carries TRBV24-1 and TRBJ2-2, with 12 bases fitting TRBD2. CDR1 and CDR2 (germline): KGHDR, SFDVKD. The J segment lost 4 bases and the V segment lost 7 bases, leaving 15 bases of the junction unmatched. This CDR3 is built from 19 residues. The CDR3 reads CATSDTGPSGRGSTGELFF. DNA for the CDR3: TGTGCCACCAGCGATACCGGACCTAGCGGGAGGGGGTCCACCGGGGAGCTGTTTTTT.

In this sample, this clonotype turned up many times. The CDR3 DNA reads as TGTGCCAGCAGCTTAAGGGGTGAGACCCAGTACTTC. Amino acids: CASSLRGETQYF. The gene calls are TRBV7-6 and TRBJ2-5, with a tentative D call TRBD1 (5 bases). CDR3 size: 12 residues. Trimming took off 2 bases at V and 5 bases at J, with 6 bases between the two ends. Per the germline V gene, CDR1 is SGHVS and CDR2 is FNYEAQ.

This clonotype occurred many times. The chain couples TRBV20-1 to TRBJ2-3; TRBD1 matches 10 bases. With V trimmed by 1 base and J by 2 bases, 0 bases remained unmatched. Germline-derived CDR1 and CDR2 are DFQATT and SNEGSKA (reference sequence). The CDR3 covers 14 residues. The CDR3 region has the DNA TGCAGTGCTAGAGGACAGGGGGCCACAGATACGCAGTATTTT. It yields the protein CSARGQGATDTQYF.

In its sample, this clonotype was seen many times. V and J are TRBV6-6 and TRBJ1-1, with D hard to call. V gave up 1 base and J gave up 4 bases, with 19 bases separating them. Germline-derived CDR1 and CDR2 are MNHNY and SVGAGI (reference sequence). The CDR3 is made up of 17 amino acids. The CDR3 nucleotides are TGTGCCAGCAGTTACTACGGTGTTTGGACGTACTCCACTGAAGCTTTCTTT. Residues: CASSYYGVWTYSTEAFF.

This clonotype occurred many times. The CDR3 is CASRRDANSPLHF. The DNA of the CDR3 is TGCGCCAGCAGGAGGGATGCTAATTCACCCCTCCACTTT. The rearrangement links TRBV5-1 to TRBJ1-6; D is ambiguous. This CDR3 is built from 13 residues. V lost 5 bases and J 6 bases, leaving 9 bases between the germline ends. Germline lookup yields CDR1 SGHRS and CDR2 YFSETQ.

This clonotype was seen ten or more times. This chain joins TRBV29-1 and TRBJ2-5; D not certain. Germline V gives CDR1 SQVTM, CDR2 ANQGSEA. V was trimmed by 4 bases and J by 9 bases, leaving 15 bases between them. This CDR3 spans 12 amino acids. The CDR3 nucleotides are TGCAGCGTTGGGCCCGAAGCTGGGGCCCAGTACTTC. It yields the protein CSVGPEAGAQYF.

The chain joins TRBV18 to TRBJ1-5, with no clear D. This CDR3 contains 17 residues. Germline CDR1 KGHSH, CDR2 LQKENI. V dropped 2 bases and J dropped 0 bases, with 14 bases sitting between them. The CDR3 loop reads CASSPSVGYGSNQPQHF. The CDR3 region has the DNA TGTGCCAGCTCACCATCGGTGGGTTACGGTAGCAATCAGCCCCAGCATTTT. The whole variable domain, remainder taken from reference TRBV18 and TRBJ1-5, is NAGVMQNPRHLVRRRGQEARLRCSPMKGHSHVYWYRQLPEEGLKFMVYLQKENIIDESGMPKERFSAEFPKEGPSILRIQQVVRGDSAAYFCASSPSVGYGSNQPQHFGDGTRLSIL.

The chain employs TRBV19 and TRBJ2-2; 13 positions agree with TRBD2. Per the germline V gene, CDR1 is LNHDA and CDR2 is SQIVND (reference sequence). The CDR3 extends over 18 amino acids. The V and J ends lost 5 bases and 3 bases, in that order; junction bases with no gene match: 9. As DNA, the CDR3 is TGTGCCAGTAGTCCCTTCGGGACTAGCGGGACTTACACCGGGGAGCTGTTTTTT. This encodes CASSPFGTSGTYTGELFF.

This clonotype was counted at least ten times. The V gene is TRBV7-6, the J gene TRBJ2-1, with 7 nucleotides matching TRBD1. Germline values: CDR1 SGHVS, CDR2 FNYEAQ. V trimming: 5 bases; J trimming: 10 bases; junction bases outside the gene matches: 8. There are 13 residues in the CDR3. The CDR3 DNA is TGTGCCAGCAGCCCACAGGGGAATAGGGAGCAGTTCTTC. Translating gives CASSPQGNREQFF.

This chain connects TRBV20-1 to TRBJ2-2; D is perhaps TRBD2 (6 bases). CDR3 length: 17 amino acids. Germline V gene sequence: CDR1 DFQATT, CDR2 SNEGSKA (reference sequence). V was clipped by 0 bases and J by 5 bases, with 19 bases between them. This chain's CDR3 is CSARDNSGQGGTGELFF. In nucleotides, the CDR3 is TGCAGTGCTAGAGATAATTCGGGGCAGGGAGGTACCGGGGAGCTGTTTTTT.

This chain joins TRBV5-1 and TRBJ2-5, with 16 bases aligning to TRBD2. The V gene end was trimmed by 4 bases and the J gene end by 4 bases; junction bases not matched to a gene: 4. CDR1 and CDR2 from the germline V gene are SGHRS and YFSETQ. The CDR3 is 16 amino acids. The CDR3 DNA reads as TGCGCCAGCAGCGTGGGACTAGCGGGAGGGTCAGAGACCCAGTACTTC. Protein sequence: CASSVGLAGGSETQYF.

In its sample, this clonotype was seen many times. The chain recombines TRBV7-9 with TRBJ2-1, with 13 bases identical to TRBD2. With V trimmed by 2 bases and J by 3 bases, 4 bases remained unmatched. The CDR3 sequence is 17 residues long. Germline V gene sequence: CDR1 SEHNR, CDR2 FQNEAQ (reference sequence). The CDR3 is CASSLRTSGRIYNEQFF. The DNA of the CDR3 is TGTGCCAGCAGCTTACGGACTAGCGGGAGAATCTACAATGAGCAGTTCTTC.

The sample holds a few counts of this clonotype. The chain links TRBV29-1 to TRBJ2-5; TRBD1 agrees at 7 bases. The trim removed 6 bases at V and 5 bases at J, leaving 3 bases unmatched. Germline V CDR1 and CDR2: SQVTM, ANQGSEA. CDR3 length: 11 residues. CDR3 in amino acids: CSVDRAETQYF. As DNA, the CDR3 is TGCAGCGTCGACAGGGCTGAGACCCAGTACTTC.

In its sample, this clonotype was seen many times. The CDR3 spells CASSPGEGEAFF. The CDR3 DNA is TGTGCCAGCTCACCAGGGGAAGGAGAAGCTTTCTTT. The chain combines TRBV18 with TRBJ1-1; no clear D. V was shortened by 2 bases and J by 8 bases, with 9 bases between the two germline ends. Germline CDR1 reads KGHSH; CDR2 reads LQKENI. The CDR3 contains 12 residues.

This clonotype was seen ten or more times. This sequence joins TRBV23-1 and TRBJ1-5; D is possibly TRBD1 (5 bases). TRBV23-1 is filed as an ORF, its function uncertain. This CDR3 comprises 16 residues. The V end lost 4 bases, the J end lost 2 bases, and 15 bases lay between the germline ends. DNA of the CDR3: TGCGCCAGCAGTCGGGACGGCCTCGAGGGCAATCAGCCCCAGCATTTT. Translating it yields CASSRDGLEGNQPQHF.

The table lists this clonotype with many counts. The chain joins TRBV5-1 to TRBJ2-1; D may be TRBD2 (6 bases). V dropped 0 bases and J dropped 5 bases, with 12 bases sitting between them. The CDR3 length is 15 residues. In germline, CDR1 is SGHRS, CDR2 YFSETQ. The CDR3 DNA is TGCGCCAGCAGCTTGGCGGGAGCGCCGAACAATGAGCAGTTCTTC. This encodes CASSLAGAPNNEQFF.

This clonotype was seen at least ten times. This chain joins TRBV6-2 or TRBV6-3 and TRBJ1-5; D possibly corresponds to TRBD1 (6 bases). The germline gives CDR1 MNHEY, CDR2 SVGEGT. The V end was cut by 6 bases, the J end by 3 bases, with 12 bases between. The CDR3 is made up of 14 amino acids. DNA for the CDR3: TGTGCCAGCAGACTCGGACAGCACAATCAGCCCCAGCATTTT. Translated, it gives CASRLGQHNQPQHF.

V usage is TRBV29-1 and J usage is TRBJ2-1; D is uncertain. The length of the CDR3 is 13 residues. The V gene's germline CDR1 is SQVTM and CDR2 ANQGSEA. V dropped 7 bases and J dropped 0 bases, with 10 bases sitting between them. Written as DNA, the CDR3 is TGCAGCGCCAGACCGTCCTCCTACAATGAGCAGTTCTTC. Translation: CSARPSSYNEQFF.

This clonotype has ten or more counts. The CDR3 DNA reads as TGCGCCAGCAGCCAAGATCTGAACACATACAATGAGCAGTTCTTC. This gives the protein CASSQDLNTYNEQFF. This chain uses TRBV4-1 with TRBJ2-1, with D unresolved. Trimming took 0 bases from V and 4 from J, leaving 10 bases between them. CDR1 is MGHRA and CDR2 is YSYEKL in the germline V gene. The CDR3 length is 15 residues.

This clonotype came up many times. The chain combines TRBV28 with TRBJ2-4; the D gene could be TRBD1 or TRBD2 (6 bases each). Trimming took off 3 bases at V and 3 bases at J, with 18 bases between the two ends. The CDR3 sequence is 17 residues long. CDR1 MDHEN and CDR2 SYDVKM come from the germline V gene. CDR3 residues: CASSFSYGGEGKNIQYF. The CDR3 DNA sequence: TGTGCCAGCAGTTTTTCCTACGGGGGCGAGGGCAAAAACATTCAGTACTTC.

V gene TRBV29-1 combines with J gene TRBJ2-1, with 10 nucleotides matching TRBD1. With 7 bases clipped from V and 6 bases from J, the junction kept 6 bases outside the gene matches. The CDR3 spans 13 residues. Germline CDR1 and CDR2: SQVTM and ANQGSEA. CDR3: CSGEGQGLNEQFF. The CDR3 coding sequence is TGCAGCGGGGAGGGACAGGGGCTCAATGAGCAGTTCTTC.

This clonotype has ten or more counts. The CDR3 loop reads CSAKDYSNQPQHF. CDR3 coding DNA: TGCAGTGCTAAGGATTATAGCAATCAGCCCCAGCATTTT. The gene calls are TRBV20-1 and TRBJ1-5; no clear D. V shed 4 bases and J shed 0 bases, with 7 bases lying between them. The CDR3 sequence is 13 residues long. The germline gives CDR1 DFQATT, CDR2 SNEGSKA (reference sequence).

This clonotype was seen repeatedly, ten times or more. The V call is TRBV29-1, the J call TRBJ2-7; 7 positions match TRBD2. V was pared by 4 bases and J by 5 bases, with 5 bases of the junction left unmatched. Looked up from germline, CDR1 is SQVTM and CDR2 is ANQGSEA. CDR3 size: 12 residues. The CDR3 loop reads CSVAAGVDEQYF. The CDR3 DNA follows: TGCAGCGTTGCGGCGGGAGTCGACGAGCAGTACTTC.

This clonotype turned up a few times. J is TRBJ2-7 and V is TRBV29-1, with TRBD1 matching 12 bases. Trimming removed 2 bases from V and 7 bases from J; junction bases left unmatched: 9. The germline gives CDR1 SQVTM, CDR2 ANQGSEA. CDR3 length equals 15 residues. As DNA, the CDR3 is TGCAGCGTTGAAAAAGGGGACAGGGGGCCATGGGAGCAGTACTTC. Translation: CSVEKGDRGPWEQYF.

This chain uses TRBV5-1 with TRBJ2-7; D not resolved. Germline-derived CDR1 and CDR2 are SGHRS and YFSETQ. The CDR3 sequence is 14 residues long. Trimming took off 3 bases at V and 1 base at J, with 11 bases between the two ends. The CDR3 region is CASSSDPPSYEQYF. The CDR3 DNA follows: TGCGCCAGCAGCTCCGATCCGCCGTCCTACGAGCAGTACTTC.